The 30 T cell receptor beta chains given below trace back to one sample, sequenced in a study of vaccination and CD4 T cells after COVID-19. Their recognized antigens are unknown. Sequencing of the DNA from cultured CD4+ T cells was carried out with the Oncomine TCR Beta short-read assay. In TCRdb, the PCR reads were re-called with MiXCR into one record per CDR3 protein. The top ten hold approximately 15% of the sample, which has roughly 15,000 distinct CDR3 sequences, roughly 57% seen once. Specified treatment: approximately 9-day PBMC culture with coronavirus spike peptide pools or control peptides (ViraFEST assay). The sequencing sample was made of CD4+ T cells from blood, cultured in vitro. The receptors derive from a human donor who had recovered from COVID-19.

This rearrangement joins TRBV6-4 to TRBJ2-2, with D hard to call. CDR1 is MRHNA and CDR2 is SNTAGT in the germline V gene. The CDR3 totals 15 residues. V dropped 5 bases and J dropped 1 base, with 11 bases sitting between them. The CDR3 nucleotides read TGTGCCAGCAGTCCACACCCAGAGAACACCGGGGAGCTGTTTTTT. Translated, it gives CASSPHPENTGELFF.

This clonotype came up a few times. The chain employs TRBV20-1 and TRBJ2-1; 10 nucleotides match TRBD2. After removal of 8 bases from V and 10 bases from J, the junction contained 5 bases not matched to a gene. Germline assignment: CDR1 DFQATT and CDR2 SNEGSKA (reference sequence). The CDR3 consists of 11 residues. The CDR3 reads CSLDSGREQFF. The CDR3 coding sequence is TGCAGTCTTGATAGCGGGAGGGAGCAGTTCTTC.

The chain joins TRBV30 to TRBJ2-7, with 9 bases matching TRBD1. CDR1 and CDR2 (germline): GTSNPN, SVGIG (reference sequence). V was clipped by 3 bases and J by 2 bases; unmatched bases: 5. This CDR3 comprises 14 residues. The CDR3 reads CAWRIRTGAYEQYF. CDR3 nucleotides: TGTGCCTGGAGGATTAGGACAGGGGCCTACGAGCAGTACTTC.

The count of this clonotype is one. The chain employs TRBV9 and TRBJ1-5, with D possibly TRBD1 on 5 matching bases. V was shortened by 4 bases and J by 4 bases, with 9 bases between the two germline ends. The V gene's germline CDR1 is SGDLS and CDR2 YYNGEE. The CDR3 spans 13 residues. CDR3 in amino acids: CASSSGPNQPQHF. CDR3 sequence (DNA): TGTGCCAGCAGCTCGGGACCTAATCAGCCCCAGCATTTT.

The rearrangement uses TRBV7-8 and TRBJ1-6; 9 positions agree with TRBD1. V lost 5 bases to trimming and J lost 0 bases; unmatched junction nucleotides: 8. Germline values: CDR1 SGHVS, CDR2 FQNEAQ. The CDR3 sequence is 18 residues long. CDR3 amino acids: CASSHGTGQSSYNSPLHF. The CDR3 DNA reads TGTGCCAGCAGCCACGGGACAGGGCAAAGCTCCTATAATTCACCCCTCCACTTT.

The CDR3 nucleotides are TGTGCCAGCACCCGAAGAGGAGGGAGTAATGAAAAACTGTTTTTT. Protein product: CASTRRGGSNEKLFF. The V and J genes are TRBV28 and TRBJ1-4, with D hard to call. CDR1 and CDR2 (germline): MDHEN, SYDVKM. V was clipped by 7 bases and J by 4 bases, with 16 bases between them. The CDR3 is 15 amino acids. The variable domain in full, completed from reference TRBV28 and TRBJ1-4, reads DVKVTQSSRYLVKRTGEKVFLECVQDMDHENMFWYRQDPGLGLRLIYFSYDVKMKEKGDIPEGYSVSREKKERFSLILESASTNQTSMYLCASTRRGGSNEKLFFGSGTQLSVL.

The chain employs TRBV2 and TRBJ1-1, with D uncertain. This CDR3 is built from 14 residues. Germline V gene sequence: CDR1 SNHLY, CDR2 FYNNEI. Trimming stripped 7 bases from V and 4 bases from J, with 16 bases between. The CDR3 nucleotides are TGTGCCAGCAATGAGAGGTTCGAGAGCACTGAAGCTTTCTTT. Its protein product is CASNERFESTEAFF. Drawing the rest from reference TRBV2 and TRBJ1-1, the complete variable domain is EPEVTQTPSHQVTQMGQEVILRCVPISNHLYFYWYRQILGQKVEFLVSFYNNEISEKSEIFDDQFSVERPDGSNFTLKIRSTKLEDSAMYFCASNERFESTEAFFGQGTRLTVV.

This clonotype was found a few times. J is TRBJ2-4 and V is TRBV6-5, with D maybe TRBD1 (5 bases). Germline CDR1 is MNHEY and CDR2 is SVGAGI. The CDR3 is 14 amino acids. V shed 2 bases and J shed 2 bases, with 7 bases lying between them. The DNA for the CDR3 is TGTGCCAGCAGTTACAGGGGAACCAAAAACATTCAGTACTTC. Translating gives CASSYRGTKNIQYF.

The genes are TRBV20-1 and TRBJ2-7; 13 bases agree with TRBD2. Germline values: CDR1 DFQATT, CDR2 SNEGSKA (reference sequence). This CDR3 contains 15 residues. V dropped 6 bases and J dropped 4; count of bases not matched to a gene: 9. The CDR3 DNA reads as TGCAGTGCCACAACAGGACTAGCGGGAGAGTACGAGCAGTACTTC. Its protein product is CSATTGLAGEYEQYF.

The CDR3 DNA reads as TGTGCCAGCAGTGGGTCAGGTGGGCAGTTCTTC. Amino acids: CASSGSGGQFF. J is TRBJ2-1 and V is TRBV2; no reliable D call. The CDR3 has 11 residues. V was clipped by 4 bases and J by 12 bases, with 10 bases between them. Germline CDR1 reads SNHLY; CDR2 reads FYNNEI.

The genes are TRBV11-2 and TRBJ2-7, with 8 bases aligning to TRBD2. V trimming: 0 bases; J trimming: 6 bases; junction bases outside the gene matches: 13. This CDR3 contains 17 residues. Germline loops: CDR1 SGHAT, CDR2 FQNNGV. This CDR3 reads CASSLDTRASGFLEQYF. CDR3 nucleotide sequence: TGTGCCAGCAGCTTAGATACGAGGGCTAGCGGGTTTCTCGAGCAGTACTTC.

CDR3 protein: CASSLARQGGYSPLHF. Written as DNA, the CDR3 is TGTGCCAGCAGCTTAGCGAGGCAGGGCGGGTATTCACCCCTCCACTTT. V gene TRBV7-6 combines with J gene TRBJ1-6; possibly TRBD1 for D (5 bases). Germline V lookup: CDR1 SGHVS, CDR2 FNYEAQ. Trimming stripped 0 bases from V and 8 bases from J, with 14 bases between. CDR3 size: 16 residues.

The chain is built from TRBV30 and TRBJ2-3; D possibly corresponds to TRBD2 (5 bases). The CDR3 is 13 amino acids. Germline CDR1 is GTSNPN and CDR2 is SVGIG (reference sequence). Between the trimmed V and J ends, which lost 3 bases and 0 bases, there was a span of 7 bases. The CDR3 nucleotides are TGTGCCTGGAGCGGACTGAGCACAGATACGCAGTATTTT. As protein: CAWSGLSTDTQYF.

V is TRBV28 and J is TRBJ1-5; TRBD1 might be the D (6 bases). Looked up from germline, CDR1 is MDHEN and CDR2 is SYDVKM. V lost 3 bases and J lost 2, with 11 bases in between. This CDR3 spans 15 amino acids. CDR3 coding DNA: TGTGCCAGCAGTTTTTTGAAGGGGGGCAATCAGCCCCAGCATTTT. It codes for CASSFLKGGNQPQHF.

This sequence joins TRBV28 and TRBJ2-1; D not certain. The CDR3 length is 13 residues. Germline V gene sequence: CDR1 MDHEN, CDR2 SYDVKM. V dropped 5 bases and J dropped 6 bases, with 11 bases sitting between them. The CDR3 loop reads CASSPDGVNEQFF. CDR3 sequence (DNA): TGTGCCAGCAGTCCCGATGGGGTCAATGAGCAGTTCTTC. The full variable domain, completed using reference TRBV28 and TRBJ2-1, is DVKVTQSSRYLVKRTGEKVFLECVQDMDHENMFWYRQDPGLGLRLIYFSYDVKMKEKGDIPEGYSVSREKKERFSLILESASTNQTSMYLCASSPDGVNEQFFGPGTRLTVL.

This clonotype has only a few counts. This rearrangement joins TRBV20-1 to TRBJ2-7; 7 nucleotides align to TRBD1. V trimming: 5 bases; J trimming: 2 bases; junction bases outside the gene matches: 6. The CDR3 sequence is 13 residues long. Per the germline V gene, CDR1 is DFQATT and CDR2 is SNEGSKA (reference sequence). As DNA, the CDR3 is TGCAGTGCTGGGACAGTTGATACCTACGAGCAGTACTTC. Translating it yields CSAGTVDTYEQYF.

The chain recombines TRBV6-1 with TRBJ2-5, with 7 bases lining up with TRBD2. This CDR3 comprises 17 residues. Looked up from germline, CDR1 is MNHNS and CDR2 is SASEGT. V trimming: 4 bases; J trimming: 1 base; junction bases outside the gene matches: 12. The chain's CDR3 is CASSGAWWGGPQETQYF. Written as DNA, the CDR3 is TGTGCCAGCAGTGGCGCCTGGTGGGGGGGACCCCAAGAGACCCAGTACTTC.

The J gene is TRBJ2-3, the V gene TRBV5-1; no definite D call. CDR1 is SGHRS and CDR2 is YFSETQ in the germline V gene. V lost 4 bases to trimming and J lost 1 base, with 13 bases between them. This CDR3 is built from 15 residues. The CDR3 DNA is TGCGCCAGCAGCGGGTCCTATTTGGGCACAGATACGCAGTATTTT. It codes for CASSGSYLGTDTQYF.

The chain joins TRBV4-2 to TRBJ1-2; possible D gene TRBD1, 5 bases. CDR3 length: 17 amino acids. V lost 0 bases to trimming and J lost 7 bases, with 21 bases between them. Germline CDR1 reads LGHNA; CDR2 reads YNFKEQ. The CDR3 region is CASSQDRGRAAIRGYTF. In DNA form, the CDR3 reads TGTGCCAGCAGCCAAGATAGGGGCAGGGCGGCGATTCGTGGCTACACCTTC.

This clonotype occurred a few times. This chain connects TRBV15 to TRBJ1-3; D gene ambiguous. Trimming cost V 3 bases and J 4 bases, with 10 bases left between them. The CDR3 spans 14 residues. Looked up from germline, CDR1 is LNHNV and CDR2 is YYDKDF (reference sequence). CDR3 coding DNA: TGTGCCACCAGCAGCTTTAAAATGGGAAACACCATATATTTT. It translates to CATSSFKMGNTIYF.

The CDR3 reads CASGAGSNTGELFF. The DNA for the CDR3 is TGTGCTAGCGGGGCGGGTTCGAACACCGGGGAGCTGTTTTTT. The V gene is TRBV28, the J gene TRBJ2-2; 8 bases map to TRBD2. Germline CDR1 MDHEN, CDR2 SYDVKM. The CDR3 runs 14 residues.

This clonotype turned up a few times. J is TRBJ1-2 and V is TRBV5-4; 9 bases agree with TRBD1. The V and J ends lost 5 bases and 3 bases, in that order; junction bases with no gene match: 2. The CDR3 length is 13 residues. In germline, CDR1 is SGHNT, CDR2 YYREEE (reference sequence). The CDR3 spells CASRTGGHYGYTF. CDR3 nucleotides: TGTGCCAGCAGGACAGGGGGTCACTATGGCTACACCTTC.

The genes are TRBV12-3 or TRBV12-4 and TRBJ2-3; D remains unclear. CDR3 length equals 14 residues. The V end was cut by 6 bases, the J end by 4 bases, with 14 bases between. The CDR3 loop reads CASRTTATSDTQYF. As DNA, the CDR3 is TGTGCCAGCAGGACCACCGCCACATCAGATACGCAGTATTTT.

The CDR3 region is CSAIDGTSGLYNEQFF. DNA of the CDR3: TGCAGTGCAATTGACGGGACTAGCGGGCTCTACAATGAGCAGTTCTTC. V is TRBV20-1 and J is TRBJ2-1; the match to TRBD2 covers 12 bases. CDR1 and CDR2 (germline): DFQATT, SNEGSKA (reference sequence). The CDR3 loop spans 16 amino acids. With 6 bases clipped from V and 3 bases from J, the junction kept 9 bases outside the gene matches.

This chain links TRBV2 with TRBJ2-1; D call uncertain. Trimming cost V 8 bases and J 8 bases, with 13 bases left between them. Germline assignment: CDR1 SNHLY and CDR2 FYNNEI. CDR3 size: 12 residues. The CDR3 region is CASGRLGDEQFF. The CDR3 DNA reads as TGTGCCAGCGGGCGACTTGGGGATGAGCAGTTCTTC.

The chain combines TRBV28 with TRBJ2-1, with 13 bases fitting TRBD2. J was trimmed by 14 bases and V by 5 bases; bases with no gene match: 6. The CDR3 contains 13 residues. CDR1 and CDR2 from the germline V gene are MDHEN and SYDVKM. The CDR3 nucleotides read TGTGCCAGCAGTACCCCCGGGACTAGCGGGGAGTTCTTC. It specifies CASSTPGTSGEFF.

V is TRBV19 and J is TRBJ2-2; unclear D gene. Trimming stripped 6 bases from V and 1 base from J, with 3 bases between. Germline assignment: CDR1 LNHDA and CDR2 SQIVND (reference sequence). CDR3 size: 12 residues. This chain's CDR3 is CASRENTGELFF. The CDR3 bases are TGTGCCAGTAGAGAGAACACCGGGGAGCTGTTTTTT.

The gene calls are TRBV19 and TRBJ1-5, with D maybe TRBD1 (5 bases). Germline V lookup: CDR1 LNHDA, CDR2 SQIVND (reference sequence). V was clipped by 3 bases and J by 0 bases, with 15 bases between them. This CDR3 has 17 residues. Here the CDR3 DNA reads TGTGCCAGTAGTATCCGGGGACCTTCTCTTAGCAATCAGCCCCAGCATTTT. The encoded protein is CASSIRGPSLSNQPQHF.

A few counts support this clonotype. This chain joins TRBV7-6 and TRBJ2-5; D ambiguous. CDR3 length: 14 amino acids. Germline-derived CDR1 and CDR2 are SGHVS and FNYEAQ. V gave up 0 bases and J gave up 1 base, with 6 bases separating them. CDR3 in amino acids: CASSLAGFQETQYF. The CDR3 region has the DNA TGTGCCAGCAGCTTAGCAGGATTCCAAGAGACCCAGTACTTC. Variable domain in full (rest from reference TRBV7-6 and TRBJ2-5): GAGVSQSPRYKVTKRGQDVALRCDPISGHVSLYWYRQALGQGPEFLTYFNYEAQQDKSGLPNDRFSAERPEGSISTLTIQRTEQRDSAMYRCASSLAGFQETQYFGPGTRLLVL.

The rearrangement links TRBV6-5 to TRBJ2-4; weak D call: TRBD2 (6 bases). V lost 4 bases, J lost 6 bases, and 13 bases lay in between. The CDR3 is 14 amino acids. Per the germline V gene, CDR1 is MNHEY and CDR2 is SVGAGI. In DNA, the CDR3 is TGTGCCAGCAGTTTCTCGGACGGGGGAAACATTCAGTACTTC. This encodes CASSFSDGGNIQYF.